Here is one T cell receptor beta chain with its context. Original analysis: Cell counts per sample came from amplifying reference gene primers. Sequencing used immunoSEQ multiplex PCR; TCRdb keeps in-frame clones, though not all of them. The V and J calls and clone size come from that table; D and trimming were worked out from the DNA. The profile shows 100,000 to 150,000 clones, roughly 85% of them singletons. These data belong to a study of blood T cell repertoires in COVID-19. Germline values: CDR1 SGHRS, CDR2 YFSETQ. The CDR3 sequence is 16 residues long. Trimming cost V 1 base and J 5 bases, with 16 bases left between them.

Sequencing was done on a sample of peripheral blood. The chain uses TRBV5-1 and TRBJ2-1; possible D gene TRBD2, 5 bases. The sequence was obtained from a man older than 75 with active or convalescent COVID-19. CDR3 coding DNA: TGCGCCAGCAGCTTGAATGGGGAGTTGCGGGACAATGAGCAGTTCTTC. This gives the protein CASSLNGELRDNEQFF.